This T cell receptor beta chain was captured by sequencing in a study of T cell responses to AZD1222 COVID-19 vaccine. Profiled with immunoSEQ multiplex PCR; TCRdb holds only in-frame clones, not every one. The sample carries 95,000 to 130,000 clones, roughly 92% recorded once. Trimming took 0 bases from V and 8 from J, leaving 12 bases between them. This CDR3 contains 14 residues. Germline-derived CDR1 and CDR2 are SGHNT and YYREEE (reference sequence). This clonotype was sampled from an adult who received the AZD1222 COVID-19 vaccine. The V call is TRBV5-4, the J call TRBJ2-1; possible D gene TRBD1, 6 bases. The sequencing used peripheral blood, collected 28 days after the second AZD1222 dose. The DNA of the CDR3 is TGTGCCAGCAGCTTGGCAGGGGCAGGGGATGAGCAGTTCTTC. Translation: CASSLAGAGDEQFF.